This entry is about one T cell receptor beta chain. The data were taken from a study of control samples from healthy donors and cancer patients. Assay used: immunoSEQ multiplex PCR; TCRdb lists only in-frame clones, some missing. The table includes 130,000 to 150,000 clones, roughly 94% detected once. The ends lost 6 bases at V and 4 bases at J; junction bases unmatched: 5. The CDR3 is made up of 14 amino acids. Germline-derived CDR1 and CDR2 are SEHNR and FQNEAQ (reference sequence). The chain couples TRBV7-9 to TRBJ2-1, with 8 bases matching TRBD1. Sequencing was performed on PBMCs. This clonotype was obtained from a man between 60 and 75 years old with colorectal cancer. The CDR3 protein is CASRFGQGYNEQFF. Here the CDR3 DNA reads TGTGCCAGCAGGTTCGGACAGGGATACAATGAGCAGTTCTTC.